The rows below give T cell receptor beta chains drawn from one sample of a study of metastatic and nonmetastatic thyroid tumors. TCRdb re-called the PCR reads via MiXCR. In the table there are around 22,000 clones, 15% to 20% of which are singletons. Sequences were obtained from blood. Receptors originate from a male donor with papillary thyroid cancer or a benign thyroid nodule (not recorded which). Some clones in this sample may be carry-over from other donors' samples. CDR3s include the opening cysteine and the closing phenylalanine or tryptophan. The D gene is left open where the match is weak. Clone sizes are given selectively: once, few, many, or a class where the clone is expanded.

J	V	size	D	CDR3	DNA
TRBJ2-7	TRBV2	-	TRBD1	CANNPGQSYEQYF	TGTGCCAACAACCCGGGACAGTCCTACGAGCAGTACTTC
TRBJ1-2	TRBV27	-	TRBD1	CASAPNRGYGYTF	TGTGCCAGCGCCCCGAACAGGGGCTATGGCTACACCTTC
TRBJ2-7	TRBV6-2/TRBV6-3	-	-	CASSYSNADYEQYF	TGTGCCAGCAGTTACTCGAACGCAGATTACGAGCAGTACTTC
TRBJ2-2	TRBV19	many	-	CASTPRASRLGGELFF	TGTGCCAGTACCCCCAGGGCCAGCAGATTGGGCGGGGAGCTGTTTTTT
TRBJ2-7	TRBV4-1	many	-	CASSQRTLGSEQYF	TGCGCCAGCAGCCAGAGGACACTAGGATCCGAGCAGTACTTC
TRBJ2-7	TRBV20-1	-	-	CSSFIKAYEQYF	TGCAGTTCCTTTATTAAGGCCTACGAGCAGTACTTC
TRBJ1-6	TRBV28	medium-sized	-	CASSLGDPMNSPLHF	TGTGCCAGCAGTTTAGGGGACCCCATGAATTCACCCCTCCACTTT
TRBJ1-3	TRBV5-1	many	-	CASSLEDGNTIYF	TGCGCCAGCAGCTTGGAAGATGGAAACACCATATATTTT
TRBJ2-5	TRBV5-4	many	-	CASSLFGGYQETQYF	TGTGCCAGCAGCTTGTTTGGGGGGTACCAAGAGACCCAGTACTTC
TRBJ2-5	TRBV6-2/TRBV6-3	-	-	CASSYSSGVETQYF	TGTGCCAGCAGTTACTCTTCCGGGGTAGAGACCCAGTACTTC
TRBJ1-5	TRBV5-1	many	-	CASSFWGTYSNQPQHF	TGCGCCAGCAGCTTCTGGGGGACATATAGCAATCAGCCCCAGCATTTT
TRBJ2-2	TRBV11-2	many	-	CASSTPTANTGELFF	TGTGCCAGCAGCACCCCGACAGCGAACACCGGGGAGCTGTTTTTT
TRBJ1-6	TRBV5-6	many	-	CASSYRVSPLHF	TGTGCCAGCAGCTACAGGGTCTCACCCCTCCACTTT
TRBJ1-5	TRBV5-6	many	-	CASSLAVTRDGNQPQHF	TGTGCCAGCAGCTTGGCCGTTACGCGGGATGGCAATCAGCCCCAGCATTTT
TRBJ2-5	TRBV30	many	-	CAWSVRGRLQETQYF	TGTGCCTGGAGTGTACGGGGCAGGCTACAAGAGACCCAGTACTTC
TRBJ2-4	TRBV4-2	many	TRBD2	CASSQEGLAGMNIQYF	TGTGCCAGCAGCCAAGAGGGACTAGCGGGAATGAACATTCAGTACTTC
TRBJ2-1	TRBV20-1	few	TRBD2	CSANGEGTSGYNEQFF	TGCAGTGCTAATGGAGAAGGGACTAGCGGTTACAATGAGCAGTTCTTC
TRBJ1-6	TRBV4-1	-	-	CASSQKPGENYNSPLHF	TGCGCCAGCAGTCAAAAGCCGGGGGAGAACTATAATTCACCCCTCCACTTT
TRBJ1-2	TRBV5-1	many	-	CASSPYSRAPYGYTF	TGCGCCAGCAGCCCCTACAGCCGCGCGCCCTATGGCTACACCTTC
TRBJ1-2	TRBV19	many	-	CASIPDRDSIYGYTF	TGTGCCAGTATACCCGATCGGGACTCCATCTATGGCTACACCTTC
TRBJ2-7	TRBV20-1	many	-	CSAREWGFLGEQYF	TGCAGTGCTAGAGAATGGGGGTTTTTGGGGGAGCAGTACTTC
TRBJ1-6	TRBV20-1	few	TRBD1	CSARGVTGSNSPLHF	TGCAGTGCTAGAGGCGTGACAGGGAGTAATTCACCCCTCCACTTT
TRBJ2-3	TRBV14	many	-	CASSLPGTLTDTQYF	TGTGCCAGCAGTTTACCCGGGACATTGACAGATACGCAGTATTTT
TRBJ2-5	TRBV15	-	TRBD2	CATSPGPGTSGRGWQETQYF	TGTGCCACCAGCCCGGGGCCCGGGACTAGCGGGAGAGGGTGGCAAGAGACCCAGTACTTC
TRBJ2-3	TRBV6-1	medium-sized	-	CASSSTGPGPDTQYF	TGTGCCAGCAGCTCGACGGGGCCCGGACCAGATACGCAGTATTTT
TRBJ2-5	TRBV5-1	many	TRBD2	CASSSRLAETQYF	TGCGCCAGCAGCTCCAGACTAGCTGAGACCCAGTACTTC
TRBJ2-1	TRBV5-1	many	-	CASSLVVGGFGNEQFF	TGCGCCAGCAGCTTGGTAGTTGGGGGCTTCGGGAATGAGCAGTTCTTC
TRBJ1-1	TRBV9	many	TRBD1	CASSVRGPGDTEAFF	TGTGCCAGCAGCGTCAGGGGGCCCGGGGACACTGAAGCTTTCTTT
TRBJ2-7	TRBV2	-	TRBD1	CASSSRDRFWVF	TGTGCCAGCAGCTCACGGGACAGGTTTTGGGTTTTC
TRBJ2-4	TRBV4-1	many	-	CASSQGGHLALSDIQYF	TGCGCCAGCAGCCAAGGGGGCCACCTAGCGTTGTCAGACATTCAGTACTTC
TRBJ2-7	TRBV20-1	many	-	CSAIEGSSYEQYF	TGCAGTGCTATTGAGGGAAGCTCCTACGAGCAGTACTTC
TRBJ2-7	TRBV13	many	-	CASSLEGGRRQYF	TGTGCCAGCAGCTTAGAGGGGGGGAGACGGCAGTACTTC
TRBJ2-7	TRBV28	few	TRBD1	CASSLVLDRGGYEQYF	TGTGCCAGCAGTTTGGTCCTCGACAGGGGGGGCTACGAGCAGTACTTC
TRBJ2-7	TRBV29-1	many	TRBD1	CSAAGTGAYEQYF	TGCAGCGCCGCCGGCACAGGGGCCTACGAGCAGTACTTC
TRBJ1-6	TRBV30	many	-	CAWSAPPMGSPLHF	TGTGCCTGGAGTGCTCCTCCCATGGGTTCACCCCTCCACTTT
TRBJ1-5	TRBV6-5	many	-	CASSYSGSSQPQHF	TGTGCCAGCAGTTACTCGGGGTCAAGTCAGCCCCAGCATTTT
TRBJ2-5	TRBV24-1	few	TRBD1	CATSDLKGALETEYF	TGTGCCACCAGTGATCTCAAGGGGGCCCTAGAGACCGAGTACTTC
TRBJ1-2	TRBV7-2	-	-	CASSLAGAYGYTF	TGTGCCAGCAGCTTGGCAGGGGCCTATGGCTACACCTTC
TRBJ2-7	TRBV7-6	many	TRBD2	CASSLGTGTTATNQYF	TGTGCCAGCAGCCTTGGAACCGGGACTACCGCTACGAATCAGTACTTC
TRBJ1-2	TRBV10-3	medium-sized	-	CAISEIPSGENGYTF	TGTGCCATCAGTGAGATCCCGAGCGGCGAAAATGGCTACACCTTC